One and the same sample provided the 32 T cell receptor beta chains below, sequenced in a study of T-cell reconstitution after alpha-beta-depleted transplantation in children. Unique molecular identifiers featured in how the TCRbeta library was prepared. TCRdb passed the PCR reads through MiXCR, listing each CDR3 protein once. The sample has a few hundred thousand distinct CDR3 sequences; approximately 20% are singletons. The sample was PBMCs from the stem cell graft donor, taken from the stem cell graft. The receptor set was obtained from a human donor who donated a stem cell graft to a child with acute lymphoblastic leukemia.

This clonotype was counted at least ten times. This chain connects TRBV5-1 to TRBJ2-3; no definite D call. The CDR3 extends over 12 amino acids. Deletions cut 5 bases from V and 5 bases from J, with 9 bases between. The germline CDR1 and CDR2 sequences are SGHRS and YFSETQ. Written as DNA, the CDR3 is TGCGCCAGCAGGAAAGAGGTAGATACGCAGTATTTT. It codes for CASRKEVDTQYF.

A few counts support this clonotype. The genes are TRBV7-3 and TRBJ2-1; 9 nucleotides match TRBD1. There are 19 residues in the CDR3. CDR1 and CDR2 (germline): SGHTA, FQGTGA. With V trimmed by 0 bases and J by 6 bases, 15 bases remained unmatched. The CDR3 reads CASSLTFSELQGATNEQFF. The CDR3, as DNA: TGTGCCAGCAGCTTAACGTTTTCGGAACTACAGGGGGCCACCAATGAGCAGTTCTTC.

This clonotype was seen only a few times. The gene calls are TRBV10-2 and TRBJ1-5, with D unresolved. CDR3 length: 14 residues. CDR1 is WSHSY, CDR2 SAAADI, per germline. Between the trimmed V and J ends, which lost 6 bases and 0 bases, there was a span of 9 bases. CDR3 bases: TGCGCCAGCAGCGCAGAATATAGCAATCAGCCCCAGCATTTT. This codes for CASSAEYSNQPQHF.

This clonotype was counted only a few times. The chain combines TRBV21-1 with TRBJ2-5; TRBD1, as called in the table, went unchecked against the DNA. TRBV21-1 has pseudogene status. The CDR3 is 15 amino acids. DNA for the CDR3: TGTGCCAGCAGCAAAGTCGGGGCCGGGCAAGAGACCCAGTACTTC. It translates to CASSKVGAGQETQYF.

The chain couples TRBV5-1 to TRBJ2-7, with D possibly TRBD1 on 7 matching bases. Germline V gene sequence: CDR1 SGHRS, CDR2 YFSETQ. The CDR3 loop spans 14 amino acids. V was cut by 4 bases and J by 5 bases, with 16 bases left in between. The CDR3 region is CASSLRQGGDEQYF. CDR3 sequence (DNA): TGCGCCAGCAGCCTTCGACAGGGCGGGGACGAGCAGTACTTC.

The count of this clonotype is one. The chain couples TRBV27 to TRBJ2-7, with 11 bases lining up with TRBD1. The germline gives CDR1 MNHEY, CDR2 SMNVEV (reference sequence). J gave up 6 bases and V 11 bases, and 9 bases lay outside the gene matches. This CDR3 region has 13 residues. The CDR3 spells CAAARTGGAEQYF. CDR3 DNA: TGTGCCGCAGCCCGGACAGGGGGCGCCGAGCAGTACTTC.

This clonotype was seen a few times. The V and J genes are TRBV29-1 and TRBJ1-1, with a possible D match to TRBD1 (6 bases). Trimming pared 7 bases from V and 4 bases from J, leaving 13 bases between. Germline V gene data show CDR1 as SQVTM and CDR2 as ANQGSEA. The CDR3 sequence is 12 residues long. This chain's CDR3 is CSGIKGGTEAFF. CDR3 DNA sequence: TGCAGCGGTATAAAGGGGGGCACTGAAGCTTTCTTT.

The J gene is TRBJ2-3, the V gene TRBV5-1; no clear D. V lost 4 bases and J 2 bases, leaving 17 bases between the germline ends. This CDR3 spans 16 amino acids. In germline, CDR1 is SGHRS, CDR2 YFSETQ. The CDR3 bases are TGCGCCAGCAGCCCAACCGCCGGCGTACCCACAGATACGCAGTATTTT. Its translation is CASSPTAGVPTDTQYF.

The CDR3 DNA reads as TGCAGTGGCCTACGGACCCCCGAGACTGAAGCTTTCTTT. Translation gives CSGLRTPETEAFF. The chain combines TRBV20-1 with TRBJ1-1; D remains ambiguous. V was clipped by 7 bases and J by 5 bases, with 17 bases between them. Germline CDR1 and CDR2: DFQATT and SNEGSKA (reference sequence). The CDR3 has 13 residues.

In its sample, this clonotype was seen a few times. The rearrangement uses TRBV5-4 and TRBJ2-1; 11 bases map to TRBD2. This CDR3 spans 16 amino acids. V shed 0 bases, J shed 8 bases, and the junction held 7 bases outside the gene matches. CDR1 and CDR2 from the germline V gene are SGHNT and YYREEE (reference sequence). Here the CDR3 reads CASSLGTGLAVYEQFF. The DNA of the CDR3 is TGTGCCAGCAGCTTGGGAACGGGACTAGCGGTCTATGAGCAGTTCTTC.

In this sample, this clonotype turned up a few times. This chain uses TRBV12-3 or TRBV12-4 with TRBJ2-2; 7 bases map to TRBD1. The junction had 3 bases not matched to a gene; V was cut back by 3 bases and J by 2 bases. The CDR3 has 15 amino acids. The CDR3 DNA reads TGTGCCAGCAGTTTCGGGACAGACAACACCGGGGAGCTGTTTTTT. Amino acids: CASSFGTDNTGELFF.

This clonotype has a handful of counts. This chain uses TRBV30 with TRBJ1-1; D is perhaps TRBD1 (5 bases). Per the germline V gene, CDR1 is GTSNPN and CDR2 is SVGIG (reference sequence). CDR3 length equals 15 residues. V lost 3 bases and J 1 base, leaving 15 bases between the germline ends. CDR3 protein: CAWRLGITGNTEAFF. CDR3 sequence (DNA): TGTGCCTGGAGATTAGGGATAACAGGGAACACTGAAGCTTTCTTT.

This chain joins TRBV20-1 and TRBJ1-5, with D possibly being TRBD1 (6 bases). Per germline, CDR1 DFQATT and CDR2 SNEGSKA (reference sequence). With 6 bases removed from V and 5 bases from J, the gap between germline ends came to 17 bases. The CDR3 consists of 14 residues. This CDR3 is CSAGGGRVDQPQHF. The CDR3 coding sequence is TGCAGTGCCGGCGGGGGCCGGGTTGATCAGCCCCAGCATTTT.

This clonotype was seen many times. This chain connects TRBV29-1 to TRBJ2-5; tentative D call: TRBD1 (7 bases). The germline gives CDR1 SQVTM, CDR2 ANQGSEA. The CDR3 totals 12 residues. V shed 7 bases and J shed 2 bases, with 11 bases lying between them. The CDR3 DNA is TGCAGCGGGGCGGGACAGCAAGAGACCCAGTACTTC. It is translated as CSGAGQQETQYF.

This clonotype showed up just a few times. This sequence joins TRBV9 and TRBJ2-5; the D gene is possibly TRBD1 (6 bases). This CDR3 spans 14 amino acids. The germline gives CDR1 SGDLS, CDR2 YYNGEE. The V end lost 3 bases, the J end lost 7 bases, and 16 bases lay between the germline ends. The CDR3 DNA is TGTGCCAGCAGCGGAAACAGGGTGGGATGGACCCAGTACTTC. Protein sequence: CASSGNRVGWTQYF.

This clonotype was observed at least ten times. V and J are TRBV27 and TRBJ2-2, with 7 nucleotides matching TRBD1. The CDR3 has 12 residues. Germline values: CDR1 MNHEY, CDR2 SMNVEV (reference sequence). V was pared by 7 bases and J by 6 bases, with 2 bases of the junction left unmatched. CDR3 in amino acids: CASTTGAGELFF. DNA for the CDR3: TGTGCCAGCACTACAGGGGCCGGGGAGCTGTTTTTT.

V is TRBV7-9 and J is TRBJ2-1; 10 positions match TRBD2. CDR1 SEHNR and CDR2 FQNEAQ come from the germline V gene (reference sequence). The CDR3 is 17 amino acids. V lost 6 bases, J lost 1 base, and 9 bases stayed unmatched. The CDR3 is CASRPGLADLSYNEQFF. The DNA of the CDR3 is TGTGCCAGCAGGCCCGGACTAGCGGATTTATCCTACAATGAGCAGTTCTTC. Full variable domain (outside the CDR3, taken from reference TRBV7-9 and TRBJ2-1): DTGVSQNPRHKITKRGQNVTFRCDPISEHNRLYWYRQTLGQGPEFLTYFQNEAQLEKSRLLSDRFSAERPKGSFSTLEIQRTEQGDSAMYLCASRPGLADLSYNEQFFGPGTRLTVL.

The CDR3 sequence: CAVSGAAAHYGYTF. The CDR3 DNA is TGTGCCGTTTCAGGGGCCGCCGCTCACTATGGCTACACCTTC. The chain links TRBV3-1 to TRBJ1-2; D may be TRBD1 (6 bases). This CDR3 has 14 amino acids. Trimming removed 11 bases from V and 3 bases from J, with 19 bases in between. The germline V gene has CDR1 LGHDT and CDR2 YNNKEL (reference sequence).

This clonotype appeared a few times. The genes are TRBV4-1 and TRBJ2-7; the D gene is possibly TRBD2 (6 bases). This CDR3 is built from 16 residues. Germline assignment: CDR1 MGHRA and CDR2 YSYEKL. V was clipped by 1 base and J by 3 bases, with 16 bases between them. CDR3 residues: CASSQGWDFALYEQYF. DNA of the CDR3: TGCGCCAGCAGCCAAGGGTGGGACTTCGCCCTCTACGAGCAGTACTTC.

V gene TRBV7-8 combines with J gene TRBJ2-3; TRBD2 matches at 14 bases. Trimming removed 5 bases from V and 1 base from J; junction bases left unmatched: 14. Germline V gene lookup returns CDR1 SGHVS and CDR2 FQNEAQ. The CDR3 is 20 amino acids. The CDR3 DNA sequence: TGTGCCAGCAGCGACTTCGGGACTAGCGGGAGTTTTGACGGCACAGATACGCAGTATTTT. Translated: CASSDFGTSGSFDGTDTQYF.

The V and J genes are TRBV5-1 and TRBJ2-1; 10 bases line up with TRBD1. This CDR3 region has 15 residues. V shed 3 bases, J shed 4 bases, and the junction held 4 bases outside the gene matches. In germline, CDR1 is SGHRS, CDR2 YFSETQ. CDR3 bases: TGCGCCAGCAGCTGGACAGGGGGTGAATACAATGAGCAGTTCTTC. Its translation is CASSWTGGEYNEQFF.

There are a few counts of this clonotype. The CDR3 DNA follows: TGTGCCAGTAGTACGGCCACCGGAGGGAATGAGCAGTTCTTC. Translating gives CASSTATGGNEQFF. The chain recombines TRBV19 with TRBJ2-1, with D possibly TRBD2 on 6 matching bases. Looked up from germline, CDR1 is LNHDA and CDR2 is SQIVND (reference sequence). Trimming took off 4 bases at V and 7 bases at J, with 14 bases between the two ends. The CDR3 extends over 14 amino acids.

The chain employs TRBV5-1 and TRBJ2-1; a weak D match, TRBD2 (6 bases). Germline loops: CDR1 SGHRS, CDR2 YFSETQ. Trimming pared 0 bases from V and 7 bases from J, leaving 14 bases between. This CDR3 contains 15 residues. The CDR3 here is CASSLGVEGKNEQFF. The CDR3 bases are TGCGCCAGCAGCTTGGGGGTGGAGGGCAAGAATGAGCAGTTCTTC.

A remark on this clonotype: One end of the junction fails to match germline, which may point to a read error. The chain links TRBV28 to TRBJ2-2; possible D gene TRBD1, 6 bases. The CDR3 sequence is 17 residues long. CDR1 MDHEN and CDR2 SYDVKM come from the germline V gene. The CDR3 nucleotides are TGCAACAAGCCCTTCAGGGGCGTCGGGCTGAACACCGGGGAGCTGTTTTTT. Amino acid sequence: CNKPFRGVGLNTGELFF.

The V call is TRBV7-2, the J call TRBJ2-1, with D perhaps being TRBD1 or TRBD2 (5 bases each). Germline lookup yields CDR1 SGHTA and CDR2 FQGNSA. The CDR3 is made up of 14 amino acids. V dropped 5 bases and J dropped 6 bases, with 14 bases sitting between them. CDR3 coding DNA: TGTGCCAGCAGCACCCAGGGACGACGCAATGAGCAGTTCTTC. This codes for CASSTQGRRNEQFF.

A few counts support this clonotype. The chain couples TRBV14 to TRBJ1-1, with D hard to call. V was shortened by 0 bases and J by 6 bases, with 14 bases between the two germline ends. Germline CDR1 is SGHDN and CDR2 is FVKESK. This CDR3 has 15 residues. The CDR3 bases are TGTGCCAGCAGCCAAGAGTGGGGATTAGGGTCTGAAGCTTTCTTT. Translation gives CASSQEWGLGSEAFF.

This clonotype was observed a handful of times. This rearrangement joins TRBV7-2 to TRBJ1-2; 8 bases align to TRBD1. The length of the CDR3 is 18 residues. Germline CDR1 reads SGHTA; CDR2 reads FQGNSA. After removal of 1 base from V and 0 bases from J, the junction contained 10 bases not matched to a gene. The CDR3 reads CASSLGAGQATPNYGYTF. The CDR3, as DNA: TGTGCCAGCAGCTTAGGCGCGGGACAGGCTACGCCTAACTATGGCTACACCTTC. Filled out from reference TRBV7-2 and TRBJ1-2, the complete variable domain reads GAGVSQSPSNKVTEKGKDVELRCDPISGHTALYWYRQSLGQGLEFLIYFQGNSAPDKSGLPSDRFSAERTGGSVSTLTIQRTQQEDSAVYLCASSLGAGQATPNYGYTFGSGTRLTVV.

V usage is TRBV20-1 and J usage is TRBJ2-1; D gene ambiguous. V shed 3 bases and J shed 8 bases, with 8 bases lying between them. The CDR3 runs to 11 residues. Per the germline V gene, CDR1 is DFQATT and CDR2 is SNEGSKA (reference sequence). The CDR3 bases are TGCAGTGCTAGTAGAGCGTATGAGCAGTTCTTC. Encoded protein: CSASRAYEQFF.

This sequence joins TRBV7-3 and TRBJ1-1; D not certain. With 2 bases removed from V and 5 bases from J, the gap between germline ends came to 12 bases. The germline V gene has CDR1 SGHTA and CDR2 FQGTGA. This CDR3 region has 14 residues. The CDR3 spells CASSLQTVRTEAFF. The DNA for the CDR3 is TGTGCCAGCAGCTTACAGACCGTCCGAACTGAAGCTTTCTTT. Looking up the rest from reference TRBV7-3 and TRBJ1-1 gives the full variable domain: GAGVSQTPSNKVTEKGKYVELRCDPISGHTALYWYRQSLGQGPEFLIYFQGTGAADDSGLPNDRFFAVRPEGSVSTLKIQRTERGDSAVYLCASSLQTVRTEAFFGQGTRLTVV.

This clonotype appeared a few times. The chain couples TRBV20-1 to TRBJ2-1; 10 bases align to TRBD2. The CDR3 totals 15 residues. Germline V gene lookup returns CDR1 DFQATT and CDR2 SNEGSKA (reference sequence). J was trimmed by 6 bases and V by 3 bases; bases with no gene match: 8. CDR3 bases: TGCAGTGCTAGTGGGCCTAGCGGGAGAGGCAATGAGCAGTTCTTC. This gives the protein CSASGPSGRGNEQFF.

This chain joins TRBV20-1 and TRBJ1-5; D is unclear. This CDR3 is 14 amino acids long. V lost 0 bases and J lost 1, with 7 bases in between. The germline V gene has CDR1 DFQATT and CDR2 SNEGSKA (reference sequence). CDR3 nucleotides: TGCAGTGCTAGAGAAGGGTTGAGCAATCAGCCCCAGCATTTT. This translates into CSAREGLSNQPQHF.

This clonotype has more than one count but fewer than ten. The chain carries TRBV7-9 and TRBJ2-1; D might be TRBD1 (6 bases). There are 15 residues in the CDR3. In germline, CDR1 is SEHNR, CDR2 FQNEAQ (reference sequence). Trimming shortened V by 5 bases and J by 1 base, and 12 bases separated the two germline ends. CDR3 protein: CASSPQGTSYNEQFF. The CDR3 DNA is TGTGCCAGCAGCCCCCAAGGGACATCCTACAATGAGCAGTTCTTC.